The sequence of this T cell receptor beta chain was determined in a study of identical twins. This clonotype was seen many times. What it binds is unknown. TCRdb redid the calling of the 5' RACE reads with MiXCR, one entry per CDR3 protein. Of fewer than 350,000 distinct CDR3 sequences listed, about 8.3% are singletons. V was clipped by 5 bases and J by 3 bases, with 13 bases between them. CDR3 size: 13 residues. CDR1 is DFQATT and CDR2 is SNEGSKA in the germline V gene (reference sequence). The donor group consisted entirely of healthy Caucasians. Study conclusions and caveats: Alpha sequences out of frame and shared by twins had excess low generation probability.

These records were also assigned to another study, of yellow fever vaccine responses in identical twins.

The receptor comes from a young woman in good health. The source material was memory (CD45RO+) T cells sorted from blood. This chain links TRBV20-1 with TRBJ1-2, with D perhaps matching TRBD1 (5 bases). The CDR3 DNA reads as TGCAGTGCTCATCAGGGATTTGACTATGGCTACACCTTC. Amino acid sequence: CSAHQGFDYGYTF.